This T cell receptor (beta chain) comes out of a study of T-cell memory formation after mild COVID-19. Study-wide results and limits: While clones contracting from day 15 to 85 were balanced between CD4 and CD8, later expanders leaned CD4+.

This CDR3 is built from 13 residues. The germline CDR1 and CDR2 sequences are SGHDT and YYEEEE. The germline V and J ends were trimmed by 3 bases and 1 base, with 8 bases remaining between them. TCRdb used MiXCR to reprocess the 5' RACE reads, holding one entry per CDR3 protein. The sample includes about 110,000 distinct CDR3 sequences, around 11% seen only once; the top ten take around 30%. This clonotype appeared many times. The antigen is not known. The specimen was PBMCs or a T cell subset sorted from them (not recorded which). This chain links TRBV5-6 with TRBJ2-7, with D maybe TRBD1 (6 bases). This TCR was recovered from an adult woman who had mild COVID-19 (a few samples of this study predate the infection). Cell type and time point are not known. This chain's CDR3 is CASSSTGSYEQYF. CDR3 in DNA: TGTGCCAGCAGCTCCACAGGGTCCTACGAGCAGTACTTC.